The TCR beta chain under discussion was sequenced for a study of blood T cell repertoires in COVID-19. Study details: Sites in the United States, Italy and Spain provided acute and convalescent COVID-19 samples. T cells, B-cell-depleted T cells, or PBMCs supplied cDNA or gDNA.

The V segment lost 4 bases and the J segment 4 bases; nucleotides outside the gene matches: 14. The CDR3 totals 17 residues. Germline lookup yields CDR1 KGHDR and CDR2 SFDVKD. Seattle researchers signed up patients amid active infection and tracked them longitudinally. In the original workflow: Nucleated cell number was recorded as an estimate derived from reference gene primer amplification. TCRdb keeps only in-frame clones here, not all; method: immunoSEQ multiplex PCR. Clone size and the V and J calls come from that table; the DNA yielded D and trimming. The sample carries some 290,000 clones, 89% recorded once.

This sequence was found in a woman aged 30 to 39 with COVID-19, enrolled during active disease. Material: peripheral blood. V gene TRBV24-1 combines with J gene TRBJ2-7, with 8 bases lining up with TRBD1. CDR3 in amino acids: CATSEYNPDRDAYEQYF. CDR3 bases: TGTGCCACCAGTGAGTACAATCCGGACAGGGATGCGTACGAGCAGTACTTC.